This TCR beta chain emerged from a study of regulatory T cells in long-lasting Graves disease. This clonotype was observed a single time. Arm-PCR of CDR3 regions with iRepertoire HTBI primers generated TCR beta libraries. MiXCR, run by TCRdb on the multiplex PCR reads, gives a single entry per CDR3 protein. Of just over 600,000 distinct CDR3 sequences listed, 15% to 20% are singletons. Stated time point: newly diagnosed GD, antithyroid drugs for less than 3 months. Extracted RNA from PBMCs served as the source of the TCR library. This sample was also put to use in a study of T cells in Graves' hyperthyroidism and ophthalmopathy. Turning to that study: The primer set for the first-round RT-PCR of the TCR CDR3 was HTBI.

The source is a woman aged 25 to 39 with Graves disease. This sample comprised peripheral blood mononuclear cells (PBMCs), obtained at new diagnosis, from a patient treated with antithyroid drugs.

The CDR3 nucleotides read TGTGCCAGCAGCCTCACAGGGGGGACGGCTGAAGCTTTCTTT. It is translated as CASSLTGGTAEAFF. The chain is built from TRBV7-3 and TRBJ1-1; 8 nucleotides line up with TRBD1. Losses at the gene ends were 5 bases for V and 6 bases for J; bases not matched to a gene: 8. Germline lookup yields CDR1 SGHTA and CDR2 FQGTGA. CDR3 size: 14 residues.